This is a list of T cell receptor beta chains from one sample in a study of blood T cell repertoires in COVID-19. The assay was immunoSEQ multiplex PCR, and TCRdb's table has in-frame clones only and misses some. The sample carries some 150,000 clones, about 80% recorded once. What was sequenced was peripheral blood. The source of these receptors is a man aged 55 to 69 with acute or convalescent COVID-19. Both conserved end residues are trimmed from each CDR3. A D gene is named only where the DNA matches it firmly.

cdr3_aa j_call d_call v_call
ASSPENTGELF TRBJ2-2 NA TRBV7-9
ASSLSNTRNQPQH TRBJ1-5 NA TRBV7-2
ASRGGTGNTEAF TRBJ1-1 NA TRBV5-1
ASSVTGGASGNTIY TRBJ1-3 TRBD1 TRBV19
STTQGRDTEAF TRBJ1-1 NA TRBV29-1
SAGDSLTQY TRBJ2-3 NA TRBV20-1
ASSYSNPGSQETQY TRBJ2-5 NA TRBV6-5
ARSLGQGATDTQY TRBJ2-3 TRBD1 TRBV5-3
ASSIGTSNEQF TRBJ2-1 TRBD2 TRBV7-3
ASSQGWSRTASGNTIY TRBJ1-3 NA TRBV4-3
ASSLNRGDYGYT TRBJ1-2 TRBD1 TRBV13
ASGTGGTNEKLF TRBJ1-4 TRBD1 TRBV6-5
ASSKEGPQGTDTQY TRBJ2-3 NA TRBV21-1
AAGEGSGYT TRBJ1-2 NA TRBV3-1/TRBV3-2
ASSLGGPGLAGAFNIQY TRBJ2-4 TRBD2 TRBV5-1
ASSKGARGFYGYT TRBJ1-2 NA TRBV21-1
ASSPISGAGTDTQY TRBJ2-3 TRBD2 TRBV18
ASSIPTGGGVRNIQY TRBJ2-4 NA TRBV19
ASRRTGYNSPLH TRBJ1-6 TRBD1 TRBV25-1
ASSLTTGVRSGTEAF TRBJ1-1 TRBD1 TRBV7-2
ASSFLQRGNTGELF TRBJ2-2 TRBD2 TRBV5-1
ASSGSGTGEETQY TRBJ2-5 TRBD1 TRBV27
ATSDPPGGEGGTTDTQY TRBJ2-3 NA TRBV24-1
ASSYPSAGGTDTQY TRBJ2-3 TRBD2 TRBV5-1
ASSLGQPANTGELF TRBJ2-2 TRBD1 TRBV27
ASRLGGVQETQY TRBJ2-5 TRBD2 TRBV6-5
ASSIDHAGRYNEQF TRBJ2-1 NA TRBV19
ASSVQGFSGNTIY TRBJ1-3 NA TRBV9
ASMTSGQETQY TRBJ2-5 TRBD2 TRBV6-5
AWSAPGQSISTNEKLF TRBJ1-4 TRBD1 TRBV30
ASSLDPGSPLH TRBJ1-6 NA TRBV11-2
ASSWGTGRNTEAF TRBJ1-1 TRBD1 TRBV6-6
ASSQGTGTDTQY TRBJ2-3 NA TRBV3-1/TRBV3-2
ASSARGERGVNEQF TRBJ2-1 NA TRBV7-9
ASRLTGGGETQY TRBJ2-5 TRBD1 TRBV6-2/TRBV6-3
ASSHPSGTGGGKLF TRBJ1-4 TRBD1 TRBV3-1/TRBV3-2
ASSPWTGGNSPLH TRBJ1-6 TRBD1 TRBV6-5
ASSRQWDTGELF TRBJ2-2 NA TRBV14
ASSPTGGNEKLF TRBJ1-4 TRBD1 TRBV5-4
ASSQGGRGENTIY TRBJ1-3 NA TRBV4-3
ASSSDRVFPDEQF TRBJ2-1 TRBD1 TRBV2
ASSLGQGTNTGELF TRBJ2-2 TRBD1 TRBV4-3
ASRSSSYNEQF TRBJ2-1 NA TRBV6-5
ASSYSRKGINTEAF TRBJ1-1 NA TRBV6-5
SVEGRTSGSPPDTQY TRBJ2-3 TRBD2 TRBV29-1
ASSQDRLAGVGKNIQY TRBJ2-4 TRBD2 TRBV4-2
ASSPRHPPDYEQY TRBJ2-7 NA TRBV7-6
ASSAGGLADTQY TRBJ2-3 TRBD1 TRBV5-1
ATSGEASGRVRNEQF TRBJ2-1 TRBD2 TRBV24-1
ASQEVGLGNQPQH TRBJ1-5 NA TRBV7-2
ATKGRDRGVPGTEAF TRBJ1-1 TRBD1 TRBV19
ASSPPGGRETQY TRBJ2-5 TRBD2 TRBV28
ASSVLASEETQY TRBJ2-5 NA TRBV9